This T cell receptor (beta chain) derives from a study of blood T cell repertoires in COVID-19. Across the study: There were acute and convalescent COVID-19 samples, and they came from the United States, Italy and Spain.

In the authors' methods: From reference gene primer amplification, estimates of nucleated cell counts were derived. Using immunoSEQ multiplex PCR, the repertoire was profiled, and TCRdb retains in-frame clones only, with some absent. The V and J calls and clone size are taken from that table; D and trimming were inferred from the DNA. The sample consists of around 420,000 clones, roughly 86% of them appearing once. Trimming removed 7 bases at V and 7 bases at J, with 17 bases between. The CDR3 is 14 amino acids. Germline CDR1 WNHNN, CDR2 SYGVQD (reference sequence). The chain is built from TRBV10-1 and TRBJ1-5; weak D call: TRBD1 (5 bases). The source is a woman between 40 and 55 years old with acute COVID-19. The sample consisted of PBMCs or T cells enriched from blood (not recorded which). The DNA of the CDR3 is TGCGCCAGCAACCGACACAGGAGTCTCCAGCCCCAGCATTTT. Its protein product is CASNRHRSLQPQHF.